Detailed here is one TCR beta chain. The data stem from a study of T cell responses to AZD1222 COVID-19 vaccine. Assay: immunoSEQ multiplex PCR; the TCRdb copy retains only in-frame clones and omits some. In the table there are 73,000 or so clones, around four fifths of which are singletons. Sequenced material: peripheral blood, taken on day 0 of AZD1222 vaccination. The sequence came from an adult in good health.

The CDR3 loop reads CASSLPWTGNTEAFF. The CDR3 DNA sequence: TGTGCCAGCAGTTTACCATGGACAGGGAACACTGAAGCTTTCTTT. The chain recombines TRBV2 with TRBJ1-1; TRBD1 matches at 7 bases. V shed 5 bases and J 1 base; nucleotides not matched to a gene: 7. This CDR3 spans 15 amino acids. CDR1 is SNHLY and CDR2 is FYNNEI in the germline V gene.